One sample yielded the 16 T cell receptor beta chains listed below, sequenced in a study of cytomegalovirus exposure and HLA in healthy donors. Amplification used 60 Vbeta primers and 13 Jbeta primers. The assay was immunoSEQ multiplex PCR, and TCRdb's table has in-frame clones only and misses some. This sample has under 200,000 clones, with roughly 80% found just once. The specimen was PBMCs. The receptors were gathered from a male donor in good health and CMV-seronegative.

This chain connects TRBV4-1 to TRBJ2-1, with 8 bases matching TRBD2. Trimming cost V 2 bases and J 12 bases; bases outside gene matches: 3. This CDR3 comprises 12 residues. The germline CDR1 and CDR2 sequences are MGHRA and YSYEKL. CDR3 residues: CASSQFSGGQFF. CDR3 coding DNA: TGCGCCAGCAGCCAATTCAGCGGGGGGCAGTTCTTC.

The chain combines TRBV5-1 with TRBJ2-2; TRBD2 aligns across 9 bases. Germline CDR1 and CDR2: SGHRS and YFSETQ. With V trimmed by 4 bases and J by 10 bases, 11 bases remained unmatched. The CDR3 is 15 amino acids. The CDR3 loop reads CASSRAAGGPTELFF. For the CDR3, the DNA is TGCGCCAGCAGCCGGGCTGCGGGGGGGCCAACGGAGCTGTTTTTT.

This clone was counted once. The J gene is TRBJ2-5, the V gene TRBV5-4; TRBD2 agrees at 7 bases. The CDR3 covers 15 residues. Germline values: CDR1 SGHNT, CDR2 YYREEE (reference sequence). V trimming: 2 bases; J trimming: 2 bases; junction bases outside the gene matches: 6. CDR3 sequence: CASSLGGSWQETQYF. CDR3 sequence (DNA): TGTGCCAGCAGCTTAGGCGGGAGTTGGCAAGAGACCCAGTACTTC.

The chain couples TRBV6-1 to TRBJ2-7; TRBD2 agrees at 9 bases. The CDR3 length is 13 residues. Germline CDR1 reads MNHNS; CDR2 reads SASEGT. The V and J ends lost 8 bases and 0 bases, in that order; junction bases with no gene match: 2. The CDR3 spells CASGGRASYEQYF. The CDR3 region has the DNA TGTGCCAGCGGCGGGAGGGCCTCCTACGAGCAGTACTTC.

The V call is TRBV19, the J call TRBJ2-5; maybe TRBD2 (5 bases). V dropped 3 bases and J dropped 3 bases, with 8 bases sitting between them. The CDR3 extends over 13 amino acids. Germline V gives CDR1 LNHDA, CDR2 SQIVND (reference sequence). CDR3 loop: CASSIPGEETQYF. In DNA, the CDR3 is TGTGCCAGTAGTATCCCCGGGGAAGAGACCCAGTACTTC.

This clone was seen only a few times. The chain uses TRBV7-8 and TRBJ2-1; 7 positions agree with TRBD2. This CDR3 is built from 16 residues. Trimming took 1 base from V and 3 from J; bases not matched to a gene: 6. Per germline, CDR1 SGHVS and CDR2 FQNEAQ. CDR3 sequence reads: CASSLGWPSGYNEQFF. CDR3 DNA sequence: TGTGCCAGCAGCTTAGGCTGGCCTAGCGGCTACAATGAGCAGTTCTTC.

In its sample, this clone was seen once. The gene calls are TRBV7-2 and TRBJ2-1, with 10 bases fitting TRBD2. This CDR3 contains 15 residues. CDR1 is SGHTA, CDR2 FQGNSA, per germline. Trimming at V came to 6 bases and at J to 4 bases, leaving 6 bases not matched to a gene. The CDR3 region has the DNA TGTGCCAGCAGGGTCGGACTAGCGGATTACAATGAGCAGTTCTTC. It yields the protein CASRVGLADYNEQFF.

The chain uses TRBV5-1 and TRBJ2-5; TRBD2 matches 11 bases. Germline V gene sequence: CDR1 SGHRS, CDR2 YFSETQ. The CDR3 extends over 19 amino acids. The J segment lost 12 bases and the V segment lost 4 bases, leaving 26 bases of the junction unmatched. This chain's CDR3 is CASSEYGILAGGRGIGEYF. The DNA of the CDR3 is TGCGCCAGCAGCGAGTACGGTATTCTAGCGGGGGGACGGGGAATTGGAGAGTACTTC.

The table lists this clone with a count of one. The chain links TRBV11-2 to TRBJ1-2, with D perhaps matching TRBD1 (5 bases). Germline CDR1 and CDR2: SGHAT and FQNNGV. The length of the CDR3 is 13 residues. V lost 4 bases and J 7 bases, leaving 13 bases between the germline ends. The CDR3 loop reads CASSSGRGSGYTF. In DNA form, the CDR3 reads TGTGCCAGCAGCTCGGGGAGGGGCAGTGGCTACACCTTC.

This sequence joins TRBV19 and TRBJ1-1; perhaps TRBD1 as D (6 bases). The CDR3 spans 16 residues. With 4 bases removed from V and 4 bases from J, the gap between germline ends came to 19 bases. CDR1 LNHDA and CDR2 SQIVND come from the germline V gene (reference sequence). CDR3 region: CASSTTGTYIGTEAFF. The CDR3 coding sequence is TGTGCCAGTAGTACCACCGGGACATATATTGGCACTGAAGCTTTCTTT.

The rearrangement uses TRBV9 and TRBJ1-1; D gene uncertain. CDR1 is SGDLS and CDR2 is YYNGEE in the germline V gene. This CDR3 comprises 13 residues. Trimming stripped 0 bases from V and 3 bases from J, with 6 bases between. The CDR3 region is CASSVASDTEAFF. The CDR3 DNA is TGTGCCAGCAGCGTAGCGTCTGACACTGAAGCTTTCTTT.

The V gene is TRBV6-5, the J gene TRBJ1-5; D may be TRBD1 (5 bases). V shed 8 bases and J shed 4 bases, with 12 bases lying between them. This CDR3 region has 13 residues. Germline V gene sequence: CDR1 MNHEY, CDR2 SVGAGI. The CDR3 nucleotides read TGTGCCAGCCGGGGGGGGATTAATCAGCCCCAGCATTTT. Translating gives CASRGGINQPQHF.

J is TRBJ2-1 and V is TRBV20-1; no definite D call. The CDR3 is 11 residues long. CDR1 and CDR2 (germline): DFQATT, SNEGSKA (reference sequence). V lost 1 base and J 10 bases, leaving 8 bases between the germline ends. CDR3 residues: CSARGPTEQFF. The CDR3 DNA follows: TGCAGTGCTAGAGGTCCGACAGAGCAGTTCTTC.

The rearrangement joins TRBV6-1 to TRBJ1-2; D gene uncertain. The V gene lost 1 base and the J gene lost 4 bases, with 7 bases spanning the gap. Germline V CDR1 and CDR2: MNHNS, SASEGT. There are 13 residues in the CDR3. This CDR3 is CASSEVAGYGYTF. CDR3 bases: TGTGCCAGCAGTGAAGTGGCAGGCTATGGCTACACCTTC.

This chain connects TRBV19 to TRBJ1-5, with D unresolved. V was trimmed by 5 bases and J by 4 bases, leaving 6 bases between them. The germline V gene encodes CDR1 LNHDA and CDR2 SQIVND (reference sequence). The CDR3 is made up of 12 amino acids. The CDR3 is CASSLGNQPQHF. Here the CDR3 DNA reads TGTGCCAGTAGTCTCGGGAATCAGCCCCAGCATTTT.

The chain combines TRBV4-1 with TRBJ2-7; the match to TRBD2 covers 7 bases. The length of the CDR3 is 15 residues. The V gene's germline CDR1 is MGHRA and CDR2 YSYEKL. J was trimmed by 0 bases and V by 3 bases; bases with no gene match: 5. Here the CDR3 reads CASSQGGSSSYEQYF. CDR3 nucleotides: TGCGCCAGCAGCCAGGGGGGGAGTAGCTCCTACGAGCAGTACTTC.